These 4 T cell receptor beta chains originate from one sample sequenced in a study of T cell repertoires and HLA-DP antigens. Sequencing was performed with immunoSEQ multiplex PCR; in TCRdb, only in-frame clones are kept and a portion is missing. There are roughly 110,000 clones in the sample; 80% to 95% occur only once, and about 0.27% lies in the top ten. Antigens for these TCRs are unknown. The sample was CD4+ T cells from PBMCs. The receptors originated from a woman aged 18 to 35 in good health and CMV-seronegative.

This chain joins TRBV7-9 and TRBJ1-4; D is unclear. Germline V gene data show CDR1 as SEHNR and CDR2 as FQNEAQ (reference sequence). This CDR3 is built from 14 residues. Trimming removed 5 bases at V and 3 bases at J, with 10 bases between. The CDR3 sequence: CASSPVLPNEKLFF. The CDR3 DNA sequence: TGTGCCAGCAGCCCCGTCCTCCCTAATGAAAAACTGTTTTTT.

V is TRBV7-9 and J is TRBJ2-5, with D perhaps matching TRBD1 (6 bases). Germline loops: CDR1 SEHNR, CDR2 FQNEAQ (reference sequence). The CDR3 covers 13 residues. V was cut by 5 bases and J by 2 bases, with 9 bases left in between. Written as DNA, the CDR3 is TGTGCCAGCAGCGAACAGGGACAAGAGACCCAGTACTTC. Translated: CASSEQGQETQYF.

The chain recombines TRBV18 with TRBJ2-2; tentative D call: TRBD2 (5 bases). The CDR3 totals 14 residues. Germline V gene data show CDR1 as KGHSH and CDR2 as LQKENI. V was clipped by 6 bases and J by 2 bases, with 10 bases between them. This CDR3 reads CASSVRDNTGELFF. The CDR3 nucleotides read TGTGCCAGCTCCGTCCGGGATAACACCGGGGAGCTGTTTTTT.

V usage is TRBV7-2 and J usage is TRBJ2-5; D possibly corresponds to TRBD1 (6 bases). This CDR3 has 15 residues. Per the germline V gene, CDR1 is SGHTA and CDR2 is FQGNSA. Trimming shortened V by 4 bases and J by 2 bases, and 14 bases separated the two germline ends. The CDR3 DNA reads as TGTGCCAGCAGCTCAGCCGGGACAAATCAAGAGACCCAGTACTTC. Translation gives CASSSAGTNQETQYF.